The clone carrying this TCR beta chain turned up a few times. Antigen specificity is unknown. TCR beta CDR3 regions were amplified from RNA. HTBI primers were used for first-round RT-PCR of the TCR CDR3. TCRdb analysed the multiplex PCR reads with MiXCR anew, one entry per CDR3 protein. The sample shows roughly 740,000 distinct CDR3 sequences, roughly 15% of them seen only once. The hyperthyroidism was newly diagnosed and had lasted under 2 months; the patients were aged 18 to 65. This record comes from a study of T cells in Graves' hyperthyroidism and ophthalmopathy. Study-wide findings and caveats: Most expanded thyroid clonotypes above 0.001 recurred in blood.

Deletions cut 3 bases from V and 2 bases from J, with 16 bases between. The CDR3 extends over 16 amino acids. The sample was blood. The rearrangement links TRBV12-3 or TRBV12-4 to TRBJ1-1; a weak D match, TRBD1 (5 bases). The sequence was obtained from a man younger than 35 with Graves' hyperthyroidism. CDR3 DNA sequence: TGTGCCAGCAGTTTCGGTGACAGCTTACATAACACTGAAGCTTTCTTT. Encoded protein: CASSFGDSLHNTEAFF.